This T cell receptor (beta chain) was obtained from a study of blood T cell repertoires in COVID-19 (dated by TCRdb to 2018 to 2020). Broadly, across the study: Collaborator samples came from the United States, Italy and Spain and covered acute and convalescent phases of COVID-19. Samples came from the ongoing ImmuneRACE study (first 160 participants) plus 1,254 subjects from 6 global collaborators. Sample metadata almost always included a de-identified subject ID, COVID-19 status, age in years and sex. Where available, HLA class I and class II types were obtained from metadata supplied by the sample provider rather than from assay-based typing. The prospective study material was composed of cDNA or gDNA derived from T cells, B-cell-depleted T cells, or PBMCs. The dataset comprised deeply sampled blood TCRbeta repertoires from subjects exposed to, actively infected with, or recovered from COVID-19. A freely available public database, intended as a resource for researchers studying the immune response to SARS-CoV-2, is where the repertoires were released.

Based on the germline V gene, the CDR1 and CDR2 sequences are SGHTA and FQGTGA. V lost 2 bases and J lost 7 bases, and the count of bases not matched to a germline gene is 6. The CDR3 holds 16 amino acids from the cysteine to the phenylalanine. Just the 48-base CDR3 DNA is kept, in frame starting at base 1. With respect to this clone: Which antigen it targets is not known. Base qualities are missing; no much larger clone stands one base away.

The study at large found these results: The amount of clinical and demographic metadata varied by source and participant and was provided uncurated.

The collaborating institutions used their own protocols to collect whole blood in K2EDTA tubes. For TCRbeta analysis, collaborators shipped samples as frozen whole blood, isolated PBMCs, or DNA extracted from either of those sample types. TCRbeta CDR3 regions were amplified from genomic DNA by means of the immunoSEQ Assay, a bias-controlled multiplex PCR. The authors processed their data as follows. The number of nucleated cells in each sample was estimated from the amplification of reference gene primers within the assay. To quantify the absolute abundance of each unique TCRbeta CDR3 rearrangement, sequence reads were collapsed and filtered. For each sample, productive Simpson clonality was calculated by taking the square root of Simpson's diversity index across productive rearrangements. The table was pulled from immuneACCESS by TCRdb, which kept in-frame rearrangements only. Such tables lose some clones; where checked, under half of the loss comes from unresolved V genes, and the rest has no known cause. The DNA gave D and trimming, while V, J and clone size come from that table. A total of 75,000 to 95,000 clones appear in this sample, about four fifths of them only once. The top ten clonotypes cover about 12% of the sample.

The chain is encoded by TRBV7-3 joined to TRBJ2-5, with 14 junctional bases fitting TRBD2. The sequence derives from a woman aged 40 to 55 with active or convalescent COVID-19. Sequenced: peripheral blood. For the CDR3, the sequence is CASSLGLAGGGGTQYF. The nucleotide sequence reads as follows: TGTGCCAGCAGCTTAGGACTAGCGGGAGGAGGTGGGACCCAGTACTTC.